This T cell receptor (beta chain) was profiled in a study of cytomegalovirus exposure and HLA in healthy donors. The study, taken as a whole, reports: Most TCR sequences were uncommon, yet certain public TCRs appeared in many donors. Evidence from a later analysis indicated that most CMV-associated TCR beta chains looked HLA-restricted.

Comments on this clone: Its antigen is undetermined.

Germline V gene sequence: CDR1 MDHEN, CDR2 SYDVKM. The CDR3 totals 14 residues. With 3 bases removed from V and 4 bases from J, the gap between germline ends came to 10 bases. Healthy bone marrow donors made up the donors. The primer mix had 60 Vbeta and 13 Jbeta primers. The table came from immunoSEQ multiplex PCR; TCRdb's copy has only in-frame clones and leaves some out. The sample consists of over 100,000 clones, less than 80% of them appearing once. The chain recombines TRBV28 with TRBJ1-3, with a weak D call TRBD1 (5 bases). The sequence was collected from a man aged 50 or older in good health and CMV-seropositive. The sequencing input was PBMCs. The CDR3 here is CASSLKGVGNTIYF. The DNA for the CDR3 is TGTGCCAGCAGTTTGAAAGGGGTCGGAAACACCATATATTTT.